Listed here are 3 T cell receptor beta chains from one sample, sequenced in a study of cytomegalovirus exposure and HLA in healthy donors. Primers for the PCR totalled 60 Vbeta and 13 Jbeta. The data were produced by immunoSEQ multiplex PCR, yet TCRdb's version contains in-frame clones alone and is incomplete. The sample lists about 160,000 clones, 60% to 85% occurring once. What was sequenced was PBMCs. The origin of the receptors is a woman in her thirties or forties in good health and CMV-seronegative.

This clone was seen a handful of times. The chain employs TRBV5-6 and TRBJ2-5, with TRBD1 identical over 7 bases. The better agreement between TRBJ2-7 and the DNA end casts doubt on the J call. This CDR3 has 14 residues. The germline V gene has CDR1 SGHDT and CDR2 YYEEEE. CDR3 sequence reads: CASSPGQDAYEQYF. Written as DNA, the CDR3 is TGTGCCAGCAGCCCAGGACAGGACGCCTACGAGCAGTACTTC.

This chain uses TRBV5-6 with TRBJ1-2, with 8 bases fitting TRBD1. After removal of 4 bases from V and 4 bases from J, the junction contained 6 bases not matched to a gene. Germline CDR1 and CDR2: SGHDT and YYEEEE. The CDR3 has 14 residues. CDR3 loop: CASSARGRSYGYTF. Written as DNA, the CDR3 is TGTGCCAGCAGCGCCAGGGGGCGTAGCTATGGCTACACCTTC.

J is TRBJ1-5 and V is TRBV12-5; possible D gene TRBD1, 5 bases. CDR3 size: 17 residues. The germline V gene encodes CDR1 LGHNT and CDR2 FRNRAP. The V end lost 1 base, the J end lost 0 bases, and 13 bases lay between the germline ends. The CDR3 loop is CASGLGLGGGSNQPQHF. The CDR3 DNA reads as TGTGCTAGTGGTTTGGGGCTGGGGGGAGGTAGCAATCAGCCCCAGCATTTT.